This record covers a single T cell receptor (beta chain). The target antigen is unknown. Between the trimmed V and J ends, which lost 6 bases and 4 bases, there was a span of 15 bases. The CDR3 extends over 15 amino acids. Moderate-to-severe activity, CAS at least 3, NOSPECS at least 4 and duration under 3 months characterized donors with ophthalmopathy. These data originate in a study of Graves' ophthalmopathy and Graves' hyperthyroidism. As for the study in general: Blood was drawn at initial diagnosis, before any treatment. Study results and caveats: At about 70% sensitivity and about 72% specificity, the model predicted progression of the ophthalmopathy.

Amplified material comprised TCR beta CDR3 regions derived from RNA transcripts. Amplification began with first-round RT-PCR using HTBI primers, then second-round multiplex PCR was performed. Each CDR3 protein is one row after TCRdb ran MiXCR on the multiplex PCR reads. The top ten clones hold more than 2.5% of a sample with about 700,000 distinct CDR3 sequences, about two fifths of them seen once. The chain links TRBV12-3 or TRBV12-4 to TRBJ2-2; D is undetermined. The TCR was taken from an adult man with Graves' ophthalmopathy. The sample comprised peripheral blood. The CDR3 region has the DNA TGTGCCAGCAGCTCCCGCGGCCCGAGCACCGGGGAGCTGTTTTTT. This translates into CASSSRGPSTGELFF.